This entry lists 20 T cell receptor beta chains sequenced from one sample in a study of T-cell reconstitution after alpha-beta-depleted transplantation in children. TCRbeta library preparation incorporated unique molecular identifiers. TCRdb passed the PCR reads through MiXCR, listing each CDR3 protein once. This table holds 200,000 to 250,000 distinct CDR3 sequences, around 8.9% found once. This specimen was PBMCs from the stem cell graft donor, taken from the stem cell graft. The receptors come from a human donor who donated a stem cell graft to a child with SCID.

Many counts were recorded for this clonotype. The chain couples TRBV7-2 to TRBJ2-1, with D perhaps TRBD2 (6 bases). V lost 4 bases and J 8 bases, leaving 15 bases between the germline ends. The CDR3 length is 14 residues. Germline V gene sequence: CDR1 SGHTA, CDR2 FQGNSA. This CDR3 reads CASSSFDWGDEQFF. The CDR3 DNA sequence: TGTGCCAGCAGCTCTTTTGACTGGGGGGATGAGCAGTTCTTC.

The DNA for the CDR3 is TGTGCCAGCAGTAGACTAGCGGGGAATGAGCAGTTCTTC. Protein product: CASSRLAGNEQFF. This chain links TRBV2 with TRBJ2-1; 11 bases are shared with TRBD2. The CDR3 extends over 13 amino acids. Germline CDR1 is SNHLY and CDR2 is FYNNEI. With 5 bases clipped from V and 7 bases from J, the junction kept 1 base outside the gene matches.

Only a few counts were recorded for this clonotype. The CDR3 bases are TGCAGTGCTCGAGCGGGCGCAACTAATGAAAAACTGTTTTTT. Protein sequence: CSARAGATNEKLFF. The rearrangement links TRBV20-1 to TRBJ1-4; no firm D call. Per germline, CDR1 DFQATT and CDR2 SNEGSKA (reference sequence). This CDR3 region has 14 residues. Trimming removed 5 bases from V and 0 bases from J, with 10 bases in between.

Of note for this clonotype: One base away lies a much larger clone, so this may be a sequencing read error. The chain links TRBV29-1 to TRBJ2-5, with a tentative D call TRBD1 (5 bases). Germline loops: CDR1 SQVTM, CDR2 ANQGSEA. CDR3 length equals 13 residues. The germline V and J ends were trimmed by 7 bases and 5 bases, with 17 bases remaining between them. The CDR3 DNA sequence: TGCAGCGGATGGACAAGGGAAGGCGAGACCCAGTACTTC. This gives the protein CSGWTREGETQYF. Based on the CDR3 plus reference TRBV29-1 and TRBJ2-5, the full variable domain is SAVISQKPSRDICQRGTSLTIQCQVDSQVTMMFWYRQQPGQSLTLIATANQGSEATYESGFVIDKFPISRPNLTFSTLTVSNMSPEDSSIYLCSGWTREGETQYFGPGTRLLVL.

This clonotype appeared many times. The V gene is TRBV7-9, the J gene TRBJ1-3, with unresolved D. The CDR3 length is 14 residues. Germline V gives CDR1 SEHNR, CDR2 FQNEAQ (reference sequence). Trimming cost V 3 bases and J 0 bases, with 6 bases left between them. As DNA, the CDR3 is TGTGCCAGCAGCTTCGCCTCCTCTGGAAACACCATATATTTT. It translates to CASSFASSGNTIYF.

A few counts support this clonotype. The rearrangement joins TRBV5-1 to TRBJ1-2; 9 bases match TRBD1. This CDR3 spans 16 amino acids. In germline, CDR1 is SGHRS, CDR2 YFSETQ. V shed 4 bases, J shed 6 bases, and the junction held 13 bases outside the gene matches. Written as DNA, the CDR3 is TGCGCCAGCAGCACTGAACAGGGGGCGAAATTTGATGGCTACACCTTC. Amino acid sequence: CASSTEQGAKFDGYTF.

The chain carries TRBV5-1 and TRBJ1-1; the D gene is possibly TRBD1 (5 bases). V was shortened by 5 bases and J by 2 bases, with 16 bases between the two germline ends. CDR3 size: 15 residues. Germline V gene lookup returns CDR1 SGHRS and CDR2 YFSETQ. CDR3 protein: CASREQAIHNTEAFF. The CDR3 DNA follows: TGCGCCAGCAGGGAACAGGCCATTCATAACACTGAAGCTTTCTTT.

This clonotype showed up many times. The rearrangement uses TRBV20-1 and TRBJ1-4, with TRBD1 as a possible D gene (5 bases). V was shortened by 4 bases and J by 3 bases, with 15 bases between the two germline ends. From germline, CDR1 is DFQATT and CDR2 SNEGSKA (reference sequence). The CDR3 runs 15 residues. In DNA form, the CDR3 reads TGCAGTGCTATTAGGGGTTGGGTGCCTAATGAAAAACTGTTTTTT. Translated: CSAIRGWVPNEKLFF.

This clonotype was seen ten or more times. The rearrangement uses TRBV6-1 and TRBJ1-1; D call uncertain. V was shortened by 5 bases and J by 0 bases, with 7 bases between the two germline ends. The length of the CDR3 is 13 residues. In germline, CDR1 is MNHNS, CDR2 SASEGT. CDR3 in DNA: TGTGCCAGCAGTCCCAGCATGAACACTGAAGCTTTCTTT. It translates to CASSPSMNTEAFF.

This clonotype was detected many times. The chain combines TRBV7-9 with TRBJ1-1; D possibly corresponds to TRBD1 (6 bases). This CDR3 has 15 amino acids. Germline assignment: CDR1 SEHNR and CDR2 FQNEAQ (reference sequence). Trimming took 0 bases from V and 6 from J, leaving 14 bases between them. CDR3 amino acids: CASSLARGGGAEAFF. CDR3 DNA sequence: TGTGCCAGCAGCTTAGCAAGGGGTGGGGGCGCTGAAGCTTTCTTT.

In this sample, this clonotype turned up many times. The CDR3: CASSYRVPGQVWPYEQYF. The CDR3 nucleotides read TGTGCCAGCAGTTACCGCGTCCCGGGACAGGTTTGGCCCTACGAGCAGTACTTC. The chain uses TRBV6-5 and TRBJ2-7, with 8 positions matching TRBD1. The germline gives CDR1 MNHEY, CDR2 SVGAGI. V lost 2 bases, J lost 2 bases, and 14 bases stayed unmatched. The CDR3 consists of 18 residues.

This clonotype was seen at least ten times. J is TRBJ1-1 and V is TRBV5-1; a weak D match, TRBD1 (6 bases). The V gene lost 0 bases and the J gene lost 10 bases, with 16 bases spanning the gap. This CDR3 comprises 14 residues. Germline loops: CDR1 SGHRS, CDR2 YFSETQ. The CDR3 spells CASSLVQQGPIAFF. Written as DNA, the CDR3 is TGCGCCAGCAGCTTGGTACAACAGGGCCCTATAGCTTTCTTT.

This clonotype was seen at least ten times. J is TRBJ1-4 and V is TRBV15; 10 nucleotides line up with TRBD1. J was trimmed by 7 bases and V by 8 bases; bases with no gene match: 7. From germline, CDR1 is LNHNV and CDR2 YYDKDF (reference sequence). This CDR3 has 14 residues. The CDR3 DNA is TGTGCCACCGGACGCCGGGACAGGGGTGAAAAACTGTTTTTT. Translating gives CATGRRDRGEKLFF.

This clonotype has ten or more counts. The chain is built from TRBV4-1 and TRBJ1-5, with 7 bases that match TRBD1. CDR1 and CDR2 (germline): MGHRA, YSYEKL. The CDR3 totals 14 residues. V dropped 2 bases and J dropped 9; count of bases not matched to a gene: 7. The CDR3 spells CASSQQTGDWPQHF. The CDR3 DNA reads as TGCGCCAGCAGCCAACAAACAGGGGACTGGCCCCAGCATTTT.

This clonotype was counted ten times or more. The rearrangement links TRBV10-2 to TRBJ1-3, with D possibly TRBD1 on 5 matching bases. The CDR3 is 16 residues long. Trimming cost V 8 bases and J 0 bases, with 17 bases left between them. Germline CDR1 and CDR2: WSHSY and SAAADI. The CDR3 bases are TGCGCCAGCGTTGGGGACTTGCTGGACTCTGGAAACACCATATATTTT. Its protein is CASVGDLLDSGNTIYF.

This clonotype was counted many times. The genes are TRBV28 and TRBJ2-7; D may correspond to TRBD1 or TRBD2 (5 bases each). The CDR3 is 12 amino acids. V gave up 10 bases and J gave up 1 base, with 11 bases separating them. Per germline, CDR1 MDHEN and CDR2 SYDVKM. The CDR3 loop reads CATGTGSYEQYF. CDR3 nucleotide sequence: TGTGCCACCGGGACCGGTTCCTACGAGCAGTACTTC.

This clonotype was counted at least ten times. CDR3 DNA: TGCGCCAGCAGCCAAGACGAAGGGGGGGGCTACACCTTC. It encodes CASSQDEGGGYTF. The genes are TRBV4-1 and TRBJ1-2; a possible D gene is TRBD1 (6 bases). Between the trimmed V and J ends, which lost 0 bases and 8 bases, there was a span of 10 bases. The CDR3 has 13 residues. From germline, CDR1 is MGHRA and CDR2 YSYEKL.

This clonotype was detected ten times or more. This rearrangement joins TRBV18 to TRBJ1-4, with D maybe TRBD1 (5 bases). This CDR3 region has 16 residues. Germline assignment: CDR1 KGHSH and CDR2 LQKENI. Trimming removed 0 bases at V and 13 bases at J, with 21 bases between. The CDR3 spells CASSPPDRGHEKLLFF. The DNA of the CDR3 is TGTGCCAGCTCACCACCCGACCGCGGACATGAAAAACTACTGTTTTTT.

This clonotype was observed many times. This chain uses TRBV18 with TRBJ1-1, with TRBD1 matching over 10 bases. Germline-derived CDR1 and CDR2 are KGHSH and LQKENI. The CDR3 is made up of 15 amino acids. Trimming at V came to 3 bases and at J to 6 bases, leaving 7 bases not matched to a gene. The CDR3 is CASSPRTGGEAEAFF. The CDR3 DNA follows: TGTGCCAGCTCACCGCGGACAGGGGGAGAGGCTGAAGCTTTCTTT.

This clonotype has a count of ten or more. The V gene is TRBV7-2, the J gene TRBJ1-2, with D possibly TRBD1 on 5 matching bases. Looked up from germline, CDR1 is SGHTA and CDR2 is FQGNSA. The CDR3 is made up of 16 amino acids. Trimming pared 5 bases from V and 0 bases from J, leaving 16 bases between. For the CDR3, the DNA is TGTGCCAGCAGCCCCACGGGGGGGAACGCTAACTATGGCTACACCTTC. Translating gives CASSPTGGNANYGYTF. Full variable domain (rest looked up from reference TRBV7-2 and TRBJ1-2): GAGVSQSPSNKVTEKGKDVELRCDPISGHTALYWYRQSLGQGLEFLIYFQGNSAPDKSGLPSDRFSAERTGGSVSTLTIQRTQQEDSAVYLCASSPTGGNANYGYTFGSGTRLTVV.